Shown below are 5 T cell receptor beta chains from a single sample sequenced in a study of regulatory T cells in long-lasting Graves disease. As to time point: newly diagnosed GD, antithyroid drugs for less than 3 months. PBMC RNA was the source of the TCR library. Arm-PCR of CDR3 regions and iRepertoire HTBI primers were the basis on which TCR beta libraries were built. TCRdb passed the multiplex PCR reads through MiXCR, listing each CDR3 protein once. Among 350,000 to 500,000 distinct CDR3 sequences, around 15% were seen once, and the ten largest hold 23%. The same sample was also studied in work on T cells in Graves' hyperthyroidism and ophthalmopathy.

This sample comprised peripheral blood mononuclear cells (PBMCs), obtained at new diagnosis, from a patient treated with antithyroid drugs. These receptors originate from a woman under 30 with Graves disease.

This clonotype was seen at least ten times. The V and J genes are TRBV11-2 and TRBJ2-1, with TRBD1 matching 9 bases. The junction had 13 bases not matched to a gene; V was cut back by 0 bases and J by 7 bases. This CDR3 contains 18 residues. Germline assignment: CDR1 SGHAT and CDR2 FQNNGV. The CDR3 DNA reads as TGTGCCAGCAGCTTAGATCATGCCGGGACAGGGATTGGTAATGAGCAGTTCTTC. Its protein product is CASSLDHAGTGIGNEQFF.

Many counts were recorded for this clonotype. This chain joins TRBV18 and TRBJ1-5, with D possibly TRBD1 on 6 matching bases. The germline CDR1 and CDR2 sequences are KGHSH and LQKENI. This CDR3 has 15 amino acids. V lost 6 bases and J 5 bases, leaving 17 bases between the germline ends. The CDR3 here is CASSRGAGADQPQHF. Here the CDR3 DNA reads TGTGCCAGCTCTCGCGGGGCGGGGGCAGATCAGCCCCAGCATTTT.

This clonotype was observed many times. CDR3 DNA: TGTGCCAGCAGTGGCCTTGGGGTTAGCGGGAGCGGGGAGACCCAGTACTTC. The encoded protein is CASSGLGVSGSGETQYF. V is TRBV6-1 and J is TRBJ2-5, with TRBD2 matching 9 bases. The CDR3 is 17 residues long. Trimming cost V 4 bases and J 5 bases; bases outside gene matches: 14. Germline V CDR1 and CDR2: MNHNS, SASEGT.

This clonotype was observed a handful of times. The rearrangement uses TRBV20-1 and TRBJ1-1; unclear D gene. The V and J ends lost 7 bases and 2 bases respectively, with 11 bases between them. From germline, CDR1 is DFQATT and CDR2 SNEGSKA (reference sequence). The CDR3 has 12 residues. The CDR3 here is CSEGRTNTEAFF. The CDR3 bases are TGCAGTGAGGGAAGAACTAACACTGAAGCTTTCTTT.

Many counts were recorded for this clonotype. The rearrangement links TRBV30 to TRBJ1-3, with D perhaps matching TRBD1 (5 bases). The V end was cut by 2 bases, the J end by 0 bases, with 14 bases between. The CDR3 is 16 amino acids. Germline CDR1 reads GTSNPN; CDR2 reads SVGIG (reference sequence). CDR3 nucleotides: TGTGCCTGGAGTCATTCCTTGGGGACCTCTGGAAACACCATATATTTT. Translation gives CAWSHSLGTSGNTIYF.